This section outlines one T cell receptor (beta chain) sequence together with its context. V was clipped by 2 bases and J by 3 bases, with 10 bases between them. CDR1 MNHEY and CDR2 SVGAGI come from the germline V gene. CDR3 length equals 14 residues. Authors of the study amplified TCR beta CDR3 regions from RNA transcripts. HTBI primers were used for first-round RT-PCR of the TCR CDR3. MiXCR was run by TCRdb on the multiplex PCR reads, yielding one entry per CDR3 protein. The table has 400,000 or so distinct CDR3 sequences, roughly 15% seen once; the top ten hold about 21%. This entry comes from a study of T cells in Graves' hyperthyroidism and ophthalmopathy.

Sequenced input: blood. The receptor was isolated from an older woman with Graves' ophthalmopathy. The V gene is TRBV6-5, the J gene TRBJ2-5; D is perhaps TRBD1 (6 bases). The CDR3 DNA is TGTGCCAGCAGTTACGCCGGGACAAAAGAGACCCAGTACTTC. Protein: CASSYAGTKETQYF.